Listed below are T cell receptor beta chains from one sample, sequenced in a study of response to subunit inactivated influenza vaccine. MiXCR, applied by TCRdb to the RT-PCR reads, yields one record per CDR3 protein. The sample records fewer than 350,000 distinct CDR3 sequences, roughly 22% being singletons. Material: PBMCs from blood, obtained about 19 months after vaccination. These receptors came from a man in his fifties or sixties who received an inactivated influenza vaccine. Both conserved end residues are part of each CDR3. The D gene is left open where the match is weak. Some rows have no size entry. The others give once, few or many, or a class for an expanded clone.

many,TRBV6-5,TRBD1,TRBJ1-1,TGTGCCAGCAGTTACCTACAGGGGATGAACACTGAAGCTTTCTTT,CASSYLQGMNTEAFF
.,TRBV6-5,TRBD2,TRBJ2-1,TGTGCCAGCAGTTACTCGGGGACTAGCGGATCCTACAATGAGCAGTTCTTC,CASSYSGTSGSYNEQFF
few,TRBV3-1,.,TRBJ1-1,TGTGCCAGCAGCCAAACCGGGACAACGAACACTGAAGCTTTCTTT,CASSQTGTTNTEAFF
once,TRBV28,TRBD1,TRBJ1-5,TGTGCCAGCACCCACAGGGGGCGGATTCAGCCCCAGCATTTT,CASTHRGRIQPQHF
few,TRBV5-4,TRBD2,TRBJ2-1,TGTGCCAGCATTCATCGGACCGGGGGGGCGACCTACAATGAGCAGTTCTTC,CASIHRTGGATYNEQFF
.,TRBV3-1,TRBD1,TRBJ1-4,TGTGCCAGCAGCCAAAATATCTTCTGGGACAGCCATGAAAAACTGTTTTTT,CASSQNIFWDSHEKLFF
few,TRBV28,.,TRBJ1-5,TGTGCCAGCAGTTCCTCGGCCGCCGGGAGCTACAATCAGCCCCAGCATTTT,CASSSSAAGSYNQPQHF
many,TRBV4-1,.,TRBJ1-4,TGCGCCAGCAGCCAAGCGGGCAGAACTAATGAAAAACTGTTTTTT,CASSQAGRTNEKLFF
.,TRBV11-1,TRBD2,TRBJ2-7,TGTCCCCGGATTCCCGGGACTAGCGGGAGGACTTCAGTCTACGAGCAGTACTTC,CPRIPGTSGRTSVYEQYF
many,TRBV6-1,.,TRBJ2-6,TGTGCCAGCAGTGATCGGCTCTCTGGGGCCAACGTCCTGACTTTC,CASSDRLSGANVLTF
.,TRBV6-2/TRBV6-3,TRBD1,TRBJ1-6,TGTGCCAGCAGGGACAGGGGAAATTCACCCCTCCACTTT,CASRDRGNSPLHF
.,TRBV20-1,TRBD2,TRBJ2-1,TGCAGTGCTAGACTAGCGGGGTTCTACAATGAGCAGTTCTTC,CSARLAGFYNEQFF
.,TRBV14,.,TRBJ1-6,TGTGCCAGCAGCCAAGGAGGGACTTCTTCCCCCCTCCACTTT,CASSQGGTSSPLHF
few,TRBV7-2,.,TRBJ1-2,TGTGCCAGCAGCTTAGGCGAGGGACGGAACTATGGCTACACCTTC,CASSLGEGRNYGYTF
.,TRBV5-1,TRBD1,TRBJ2-7,TGCGCCAGCAGCTTGGGGGACAGGGGCCATCCCTACGAGCAGTACTTC,CASSLGDRGHPYEQYF
many,TRBV12-3/TRBV12-4,TRBD1,TRBJ1-6,TGTGCCAGCATAGGACAGGGAGGTTCACCCCTCCACTTT,CASIGQGGSPLHF
.,TRBV18,.,TRBJ2-1,TGTGCCAGCTCACCACTACAAGAATCCTACAATGAGCAGTTCTTC,CASSPLQESYNEQFF
few,TRBV12-5,TRBD2,TRBJ2-1,TGTGCTAGTGGTTTACTAGCGGGAGCGAAGAACAATGAGCAGTTCTTC,CASGLLAGAKNNEQFF
.,TRBV7-9,.,TRBJ2-7,TGTGCCAGCAGCTTCGTCCCTAGCCCCGAGCAGTACTTC,CASSFVPSPEQYF
.,TRBV7-9,.,TRBJ1-1,TGTGCCAGCGATCGATGGGCTTTCTTT,CASDRWAFF
few,TRBV7-2,.,TRBJ1-5,TGTGCCAGCAGCTTAGGAACAGGGAGGAGTTTAGGTCAGCCCCAGCATTTT,CASSLGTGRSLGQPQHF
.,TRBV7-9,.,TRBJ1-1,TGTGCCAGCAGCTTATCCTCGCCCACTGAAGCTTTCTTT,CASSLSSPTEAFF
.,TRBV7-2,.,TRBJ2-1,TGTGCCAGCAGCTTAGTCGTTTTGAGGCTTGGAGACAATGAGCAGTTCTTC,CASSLVVLRLGDNEQFF
many,TRBV6-5,.,TRBJ1-6,TGTGCCAGCAGTTACTCGAATAATTCACCCCTCCACTTT,CASSYSNNSPLHF
.,TRBV3-1,.,TRBJ1-3,TGTGCCAGCAGCCAAGCTTGGGGAAACACCATATATTTT,CASSQAWGNTIYF
few,TRBV27,.,TRBJ1-1,TGTGCCAGCAGGCAACGTGTAGGGGGGACATTGGCTTTCTTT,CASRQRVGGTLAFF
.,TRBV5-1,.,TRBJ2-3,TGCGCCAGCAGTCGCCGGGGGTCAGCCCCAGATACGCAGTATTTT,CASSRRGSAPDTQYF
few,TRBV28,TRBD1,TRBJ1-2,TGTGCCAGCACCACAGTCGGACAGGGGGGCTATGGCTACACCTTC,CASTTVGQGGYGYTF
many,TRBV5-1,TRBD1,TRBJ1-2,TGCGCCAGCAGCTTGGAAGACAGGGGGCATTATGGCTACACCTTC,CASSLEDRGHYGYTF
.,TRBV12-3/TRBV12-4,.,TRBJ2-1,TGTGCCAGCAGCCCCTTTAGGGTCGATGAGCAGTTCTTC,CASSPFRVDEQFF
.,TRBV20-1,TRBD1,TRBJ1-6,TGCAGTGCTAAGGACAGGGTTAACTCACCCCTCCACTTT,CSAKDRVNSPLHF
once,TRBV18,.,TRBJ1-5,TGTGCCAGCTCCTTGAAGGCGCCGGGCAATCAGCCCCAGCATTTT,CASSLKAPGNQPQHF
.,TRBV18,.,TRBJ1-3,TGTGCCAGCTCACCCCAATACAGCTCTGGAAACACCATATATTTT,CASSPQYSSGNTIYF
.,TRBV15,.,TRBJ2-1,TGTGCCACCAGCAGAGATATAACGAATGGATATGAGCAGTTCTTC,CATSRDITNGYEQFF
many,TRBV6-1,.,TRBJ1-6,TGTGCCAGCAGTGAAGGGATAGATTCACCCCTCCACTTT,CASSEGIDSPLHF
many,TRBV4-2,.,TRBJ1-5,TGTGCCAGCAGCCAAGATTTCGGTCACAATCAGCCCCAGCATTTT,CASSQDFGHNQPQHF
few,TRBV12-3/TRBV12-4,TRBD1,TRBJ1-4,TGTGCCAGCAGCCGACGAGGGACAGGGGGCGCAAAACTGTTTTTT,CASSRRGTGGAKLFF
few,TRBV3-1,.,TRBJ2-7,TGTGCCAGCAGCCCCTCTCAGGGACTTGGCGAGCAGTACTTC,CASSPSQGLGEQYF